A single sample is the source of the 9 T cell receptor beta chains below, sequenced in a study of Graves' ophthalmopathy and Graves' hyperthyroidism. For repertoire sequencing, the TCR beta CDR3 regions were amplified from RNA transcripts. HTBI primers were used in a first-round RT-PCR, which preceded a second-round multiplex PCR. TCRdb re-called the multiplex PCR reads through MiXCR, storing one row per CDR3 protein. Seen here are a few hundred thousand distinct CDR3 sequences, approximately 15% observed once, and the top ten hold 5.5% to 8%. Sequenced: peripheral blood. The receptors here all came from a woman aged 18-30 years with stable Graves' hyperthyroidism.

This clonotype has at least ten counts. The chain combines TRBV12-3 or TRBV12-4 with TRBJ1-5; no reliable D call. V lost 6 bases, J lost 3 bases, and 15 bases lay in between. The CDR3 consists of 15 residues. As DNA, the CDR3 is TGTGCCAGCAGAGCCGGGCCGTGGAACAATCAGCCCCAGCATTTT. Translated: CASRAGPWNNQPQHF.

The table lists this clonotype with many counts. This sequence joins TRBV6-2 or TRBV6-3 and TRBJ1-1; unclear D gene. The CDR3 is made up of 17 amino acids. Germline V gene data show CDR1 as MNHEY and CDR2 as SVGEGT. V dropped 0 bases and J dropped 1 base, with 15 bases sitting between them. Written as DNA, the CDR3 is TGTGCCAGCAGTTACTCGACCATGGGCATCCAGAACACTGAAGCTTTCTTT. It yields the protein CASSYSTMGIQNTEAFF.

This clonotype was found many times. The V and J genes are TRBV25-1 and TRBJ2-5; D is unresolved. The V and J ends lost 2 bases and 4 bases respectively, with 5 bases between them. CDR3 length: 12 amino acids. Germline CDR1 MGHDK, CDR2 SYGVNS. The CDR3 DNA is TGTGCCAGCAGTGAAAAGGTAGAGACCCAGTACTTC. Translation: CASSEKVETQYF. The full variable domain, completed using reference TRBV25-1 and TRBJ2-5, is EADIYQTPRYLVIGTGKKITLECSQTMGHDKMYWYQQDPGMELHLIHYSYGVNSTEKGDLSSESTVSRIRTEHFPLTLESARPSHTSQYLCASSEKVETQYFGPGTRLLVL.

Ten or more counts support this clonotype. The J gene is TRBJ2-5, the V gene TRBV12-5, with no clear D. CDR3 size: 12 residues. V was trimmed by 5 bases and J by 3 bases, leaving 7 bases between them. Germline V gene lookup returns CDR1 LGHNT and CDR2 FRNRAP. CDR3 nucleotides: TGTGCTAGTGGTCTGAATGAAGAGACCCAGTACTTC. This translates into CASGLNEETQYF.

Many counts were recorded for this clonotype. The CDR3 region is CASSFTANYGYTF. The CDR3 nucleotides read TGTGCCAGCAGTTTCACAGCTAACTATGGCTACACCTTC. The chain is built from TRBV27 and TRBJ1-2; no clear D gene. The CDR3 spans 13 residues. Germline V lookup: CDR1 MNHEY, CDR2 SMNVEV (reference sequence). V was trimmed by 3 bases and J by 0 bases, leaving 5 bases between them.

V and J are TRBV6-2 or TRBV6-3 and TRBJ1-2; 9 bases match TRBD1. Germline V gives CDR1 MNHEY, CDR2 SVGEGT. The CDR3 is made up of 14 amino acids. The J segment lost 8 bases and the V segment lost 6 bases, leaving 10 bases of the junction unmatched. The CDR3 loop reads CASRQGAQARGYTF. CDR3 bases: TGTGCCAGCAGACAGGGGGCGCAGGCTAGGGGCTACACCTTC.

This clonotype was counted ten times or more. The CDR3 sequence: CASSPLVAAKNIQYF. CDR3 DNA sequence: TGTGCCAGCAGCCCCCTTGTGGCGGCCAAAAACATTCAGTACTTC. J is TRBJ2-4 and V is TRBV7-9; D uncertain. V gave up 5 bases and J gave up 1 base, with 12 bases separating them. Germline V gene lookup returns CDR1 SEHNR and CDR2 FQNEAQ (reference sequence). There are 15 residues in the CDR3.

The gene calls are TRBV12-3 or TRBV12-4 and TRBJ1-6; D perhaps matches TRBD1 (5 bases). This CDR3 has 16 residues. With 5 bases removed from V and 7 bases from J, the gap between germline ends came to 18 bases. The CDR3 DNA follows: TGTGCCAGCAGTCGCTCGGCGGGGGGAGTCAATTCACCCCTCCACTTT. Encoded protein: CASSRSAGGVNSPLHF.

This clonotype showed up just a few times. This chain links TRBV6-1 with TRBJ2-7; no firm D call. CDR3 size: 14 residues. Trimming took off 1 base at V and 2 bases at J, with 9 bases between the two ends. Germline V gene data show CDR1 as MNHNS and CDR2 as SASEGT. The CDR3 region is CASSEEIGTYEQYF. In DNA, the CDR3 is TGTGCCAGCAGTGAAGAAATAGGGACCTACGAGCAGTACTTC.